The 7 T cell receptor beta chains in this list originate from one sample, sequenced in a study of T cell repertoires in cytomegalovirus infection. TCRdb recomputed calls from the reads with MiXCR, one row per CDR3 protein. The data hold over 300,000 distinct CDR3 sequences, with 17% observed a single time. Material for sequencing was PBMCs. Receptors originate from a human donor in good health (CMV status not recorded). Some clones in this sample may be carry-over from other donors' samples.

This clonotype was detected ten times or more. The chain has TRBV6-1 and TRBJ2-1; 9 nucleotides match TRBD2. J gave up 4 bases and V 6 bases, and 16 bases lay outside the gene matches. The germline V gene has CDR1 MNHNS and CDR2 SASEGT. The CDR3 is made up of 18 amino acids. The CDR3 nucleotides read TGTGCCAGCAGCCGCCACTTGGGGCGGGGGGGTTATTACAATGAGCAGTTCTTC. Protein sequence: CASSRHLGRGGYYNEQFF.

This clonotype was seen a few times. The rearrangement joins TRBV6-5 to TRBJ1-5; D call uncertain. Per the germline V gene, CDR1 is MNHEY and CDR2 is SVGAGI. The CDR3 covers 15 residues. Trimming took off 4 bases at V and 0 bases at J, with 10 bases between the two ends. CDR3 bases: TGTGCCAGCAGTTCTTCATGGAATAGCAATCAGCCCCAGCATTTT. Translated, it gives CASSSSWNSNQPQHF.

This clonotype has only a few counts. The chain has TRBV5-1 and TRBJ2-5; D gene ambiguous. The germline V and J ends were trimmed by 3 bases and 2 bases, with 14 bases remaining between them. Germline CDR1 is SGHRS and CDR2 is YFSETQ. The CDR3 length is 15 residues. CDR3 sequence (DNA): TGCGCCAGCAGCTCAAACATTGGGCAGCAAGAGACCCAGTACTTC. Translation gives CASSSNIGQQETQYF.

The chain combines TRBV20-1 with TRBJ2-3; D uncertain. The length of the CDR3 is 10 residues. Between the trimmed V and J ends, which lost 5 bases and 4 bases, there was a span of 4 bases. CDR1 is DFQATT, CDR2 SNEGSKA, per germline (reference sequence). The CDR3 loop reads CSALSDTQYF. The CDR3 DNA sequence: TGCAGTGCTCTGTCAGATACGCAGTATTTT.

This clonotype was recorded only once. The chain links TRBV7-3 to TRBJ2-5; maybe TRBD2 (6 bases). V dropped 2 bases and J dropped 2 bases, with 12 bases sitting between them. The CDR3 is 15 residues long. Germline-derived CDR1 and CDR2 are SGHTA and FQGTGA. The CDR3 DNA reads as TGTGCCAGCAGCTTACCCGGACTATCTCAAGAGACCCAGTACTTC. Its translation is CASSLPGLSQETQYF.

The chain links TRBV2 to TRBJ1-5, with D hard to call. V was clipped by 6 bases and J by 5 bases, with 14 bases between them. Germline assignment: CDR1 SNHLY and CDR2 FYNNEI. This CDR3 has 14 residues. CDR3 sequence (DNA): TGTGCCAGCAGGGGCGGCGCTTCTTATCAGCCCCAGCATTTT. It codes for CASRGGASYQPQHF.

The chain combines TRBV7-8 with TRBJ2-6; D perhaps matches TRBD2 (7 bases). The V gene's germline CDR1 is SGHVS and CDR2 FQNEAQ. The CDR3 spans 16 residues. V lost 1 base, J lost 4 bases, and 11 bases lay in between. DNA of the CDR3: TGTGCCAGCAGCTTAGGGGGGGGGACAGGGGCCAACGTCCTGACTTTC. Residues: CASSLGGGTGANVLTF.